The subject of this entry is one T cell receptor beta chain. This record belongs to a study of control samples from healthy donors and cancer patients. The data were produced by immunoSEQ multiplex PCR, yet TCRdb's version contains in-frame clones alone and is incomplete. The repertoire holds approximately 120,000 clones, with 90% as singletons. The CDR3 extends over 14 amino acids. Trimming shortened V by 2 bases and J by 4 bases, and 11 bases separated the two germline ends. CDR1 and CDR2 (germline): LNHDA, SQIVND (reference sequence). V and J are TRBV19 and TRBJ1-2; a possible D gene is TRBD1 (5 bases). Sequencing used blood. This clonotype was obtained from a human donor in good health. The donor label of this sample is uncertain. The CDR3 DNA reads as TGTGCCAGTAGTATAACACAGGTGATCTATGGCTACACCTTC. Residues: CASSITQVIYGYTF.